This T cell receptor beta chain was obtained from a study of OX40 agonist ivuxolimab in advanced cancers. The CDR3 extends over 17 amino acids. The V gene's germline CDR1 is SGHDN and CDR2 FVKESK. Trimming left V 2 bases short and J 3 bases short, with 19 bases between. Assay used: immunoSEQ multiplex PCR; TCRdb lists only in-frame clones, some missing. The table records fewer than 30,000 clones, around 86% of them present only once. The chain joins TRBV14 to TRBJ2-5, with no clear D. The TCR comes from an adult with an advanced solid tumor such as melanoma, head and neck, liver or kidney cancer. Specimen: CD4+ or CD8+ T cells sorted from blood, collected in a trial of the OX40 agonist ivuxolimab. CDR3 coding DNA: TGTGCCAGCAGCCAATGGCCGACGGGTCCCGCTGAAGAGACCCAGTACTTC. Residues: CASSQWPTGPAEETQYF.